These 32 T cell receptor beta chains were sequenced from one sample in a study of blood T cell repertoires in COVID-19. Sequenced by immunoSEQ multiplex PCR; TCRdb stores in-frame clones only, minus some. Of 400,000 to 450,000 clones listed, about 87% are singletons. The source material was peripheral blood. These receptors came from a woman in her forties or fifties with COVID-19, enrolled during active disease.

V usage is TRBV3-1 (or the pseudogene TRBV3-2) and J usage is TRBJ2-7, with TRBD2 matching 9 bases. The V gene's germline CDR1 is LGHDT and CDR2 YNNKEL (reference sequence). V dropped 3 bases and J dropped 6; count of bases not matched to a gene: 6. The CDR3 contains 14 residues. CDR3 coding DNA: TGTGCCAGCAGCCACAGCGGGGGGTTCCTCGAGCAGTACTTC. Translating it yields CASSHSGGFLEQYF.

The chain uses TRBV5-1 and TRBJ1-4; tentative D call: TRBD1 (5 bases). Germline V gene lookup returns CDR1 SGHRS and CDR2 YFSETQ. V was trimmed by 4 bases and J by 0 bases, leaving 7 bases between them. This CDR3 has 14 residues. The CDR3 reads CASSQGPTNEKLFF. In DNA, the CDR3 is TGCGCCAGCAGCCAGGGCCCAACTAATGAAAAACTGTTTTTT. Based on the CDR3 plus reference TRBV5-1 and TRBJ1-4, the full variable domain is KAGVTQTPRYLIKTRGQQVTLSCSPISGHRSVSWYQQTPGQGLQFLFEYFSETQRNKGNFPGRFSGRQFSNSRSEMNVSTLELGDSALYLCASSQGPTNEKLFFGSGTQLSVL.

Here the CDR3 reads CASSDRLGQPFNYGYTF. The CDR3 DNA is TGTGCCAGCAGTGATAGACTAGGGCAGCCTTTTAACTATGGCTACACCTTC. V and J are TRBV6-1 and TRBJ1-2; D not resolved. The CDR3 totals 17 residues. V lost 3 bases and J 1 base, leaving 18 bases between the germline ends. Germline V gene lookup returns CDR1 MNHNS and CDR2 SASEGT.

This chain joins TRBV5-1 and TRBJ1-1; no firm D call. V was pared by 8 bases and J by 4 bases, with 18 bases between. The CDR3 contains 14 residues. The germline CDR1 and CDR2 sequences are SGHRS and YFSETQ. CDR3 bases: TGCGCCAGTAAAGATCCAATCCGGGGCACTGAAGCTTTCTTT. Translated, it gives CASKDPIRGTEAFF.

The rearrangement uses TRBV5-1 and TRBJ1-2, with TRBD1 as a possible D gene (6 bases). Trimming shortened V by 0 bases and J by 2 bases, and 14 bases separated the two germline ends. The CDR3 sequence is 16 residues long. Germline-derived CDR1 and CDR2 are SGHRS and YFSETQ. CDR3 coding DNA: TGCGCCAGCAGCTTGGCCTATTCCGGGACAAACTATGGCTACACCTTC. Translated: CASSLAYSGTNYGYTF. Based on the CDR3 plus reference TRBV5-1 and TRBJ1-2, the full variable domain is KAGVTQTPRYLIKTRGQQVTLSCSPISGHRSVSWYQQTPGQGLQFLFEYFSETQRNKGNFPGRFSGRQFSNSRSEMNVSTLELGDSALYLCASSLAYSGTNYGYTFGSGTRLTVV.

The chain is built from TRBV5-8 and TRBJ1-2; 9 bases match TRBD1. This CDR3 is built from 14 residues. Losses at the gene ends were 4 bases for V and 7 bases for J; bases not matched to a gene: 8. The germline CDR1 and CDR2 sequences are SGHTS and YDEGEE. As DNA, the CDR3 is TGTGCCAGCAGCCCTGACAGGGGGAAGTTTGGCTACACCTTC. Translation: CASSPDRGKFGYTF. The full variable domain, completed using reference TRBV5-8 and TRBJ1-2, is EAGVTQSPTHLIKTRGQQATLRCSPISGHTSVYWYQQALGLGLQFLLWYDEGEERNRGNFPPRFSGRQFPNYSSELNVNALELEDSALYLCASSPDRGKFGYTFGSGTRLTVV.

V and J are TRBV6-1 and TRBJ1-4; TRBD1 aligns across 7 bases. This CDR3 comprises 15 residues. J gave up 4 bases and V 0 bases, and 2 bases lay outside the gene matches. Germline CDR1 and CDR2: MNHNS and SASEGT. The DNA of the CDR3 is TGTGCCAGCAGTGAAGCGACAGGGATTAATGAAAAACTGTTTTTT. It is translated as CASSEATGINEKLFF.

The chain joins TRBV2 to TRBJ2-6, with D maybe TRBD2 (6 bases). V was clipped by 4 bases and J by 2 bases, with 6 bases between them. Germline assignment: CDR1 SNHLY and CDR2 FYNNEI. The CDR3 spans 14 residues. The CDR3 nucleotides read TGTGCCAGCAGTGGGGGGGCTGGGGCCAACGTCCTGACTTTC. Residues: CASSGGAGANVLTF.

This clone was counted only a few times. The V gene is TRBV4-2, the J gene TRBJ1-1; 8 bases line up with TRBD1. The J segment lost 5 bases and the V segment lost 3 bases, leaving 8 bases of the junction unmatched. Germline lookup yields CDR1 LGHNA and CDR2 YNFKEQ. The CDR3 consists of 15 residues. Written as DNA, the CDR3 is TGTGCCAGCAGCCAGCAAGACAGGGGACAGACTGAAGCTTTCTTT. As protein: CASSQQDRGQTEAFF.

This clone was observed a few times. V usage is TRBV2 and J usage is TRBJ1-1; 8 nucleotides agree with TRBD1. CDR1 and CDR2 (germline): SNHLY, FYNNEI. V trimming: 1 base; J trimming: 10 bases; junction bases outside the gene matches: 8. CDR3 length equals 14 residues. In DNA, the CDR3 is TGTGCCAGCAGTGAAGTGGCAGGGGGCGGAGGAGCTTTCTTT. Amino acid sequence: CASSEVAGGGGAFF.

This clone was seen once. The genes are TRBV24-1 and TRBJ1-1; D may be TRBD1 (6 bases). Germline values: CDR1 KGHDR, CDR2 SFDVKD. The CDR3 contains 13 residues. Trimming stripped 7 bases from V and 7 bases from J, with 15 bases between. CDR3 bases: TGTGCCACCAGACAGGGAAGGGACCTTGAAGCTTTCTTT. Protein sequence: CATRQGRDLEAFF.

The CDR3 sequence is CASRSRGDTGELFF. The CDR3 DNA follows: TGTGCCAGTAGGTCCAGGGGGGACACCGGGGAGCTGTTTTTT. This chain joins TRBV19 and TRBJ2-2, with a weak D call TRBD1 (7 bases). V was clipped by 6 bases and J by 3 bases, with 11 bases between them. This CDR3 comprises 14 residues. CDR1 and CDR2 from the germline V gene are LNHDA and SQIVND (reference sequence).

V usage is TRBV9 and J usage is TRBJ2-1; 7 bases are shared with TRBD2. The CDR3 consists of 15 residues. V was pared by 0 bases and J by 6 bases, with 6 bases of the junction left unmatched. Per germline, CDR1 SGDLS and CDR2 YYNGEE. The DNA of the CDR3 is TGTGCCAGCAGCGTAGGGGGAGCGGGGCTCAATGAGCAGTTCTTC. Its protein is CASSVGGAGLNEQFF. Supplemented by reference TRBV9 and TRBJ2-1, the full variable domain reads DSGVTQTPKHLITATGQRVTLRCSPRSGDLSVYWYQQSLDQGLQFLIQYYNGEERAKGNILERFSAQQFPDLHSELNLSSLELGDSALYFCASSVGGAGLNEQFFGPGTRLTVL.

The rearrangement joins TRBV4-2 to TRBJ1-1, with D hard to call. The CDR3 runs 14 residues. V shed 0 bases and J shed 4 bases, with 9 bases lying between them. CDR1 and CDR2 (germline): LGHNA, YNFKEQ. DNA for the CDR3: TGTGCCAGCAGCCAAGAGGCGGCGAGCACTGAAGCTTTCTTT. Protein product: CASSQEAASTEAFF.

The chain combines TRBV7-6 with TRBJ1-6, with D possibly TRBD1 on 5 matching bases. The CDR3 runs 14 residues. Germline CDR1 reads SGHVS; CDR2 reads FNYEAQ. Trimming took 5 bases from V and 7 from J, leaving 12 bases between them. This CDR3 reads CASSRGTENSPLHF. As DNA, the CDR3 is TGTGCCAGCAGCCGCGGGACGGAGAATTCACCCCTCCACTTT. The full variable domain, rest sourced from reference TRBV7-6 and TRBJ1-6, is GAGVSQSPRYKVTKRGQDVALRCDPISGHVSLYWYRQALGQGPEFLTYFNYEAQQDKSGLPNDRFSAERPEGSISTLTIQRTEQRDSAMYRCASSRGTENSPLHFGNGTRLTVT.

This clone appeared a single time. This chain joins TRBV2 and TRBJ2-5; the D is unclear. This CDR3 has 14 amino acids. Looked up from germline, CDR1 is SNHLY and CDR2 is FYNNEI. The V and J ends lost 2 bases and 3 bases respectively, with 10 bases between them. For the CDR3, the DNA is TGTGCCAGCAGTGAATATCGAGGAGAAGAGACCCAGTACTTC. It yields the protein CASSEYRGEETQYF.

The chain joins TRBV10-1 to TRBJ2-1; possibly TRBD1 for D (5 bases). From germline, CDR1 is WNHNN and CDR2 SYGVQD (reference sequence). Trimming shortened V by 2 bases and J by 6 bases, and 11 bases separated the two germline ends. The CDR3 is 14 amino acids. Here the CDR3 reads CASSEPGKANEQFF. As DNA, the CDR3 is TGCGCCAGCAGTGAGCCAGGGAAGGCCAATGAGCAGTTCTTC.

This rearrangement joins TRBV9 to TRBJ2-1; perhaps TRBD1 as D (5 bases). Germline CDR1 SGDLS, CDR2 YYNGEE. V was shortened by 4 bases and J by 0 bases, with 14 bases between the two germline ends. The length of the CDR3 is 16 residues. CDR3 bases: TGTGCCAGCAGCCCCGGCGACAGCGACTCCTACAATGAGCAGTTCTTC. The encoded protein is CASSPGDSDSYNEQFF.

V usage is TRBV5-1 and J usage is TRBJ1-1; the match to TRBD1 covers 9 bases. Trimming cost V 3 bases and J 2 bases; bases outside gene matches: 5. Germline CDR1 is SGHRS and CDR2 is YFSETQ. This CDR3 contains 15 residues. The CDR3 DNA reads TGCGCCAGCAGCTCCAGGACAGGGGAAAACACTGAAGCTTTCTTT. Protein product: CASSSRTGENTEAFF.

The chain's CDR3 is CASSYREVGDQPQHF. Here the CDR3 DNA reads TGTGCCAGCAGTTACAGGGAGGTTGGGGATCAGCCCCAGCATTTT. The rearrangement links TRBV6-5 to TRBJ1-5; D is unresolved. V lost 2 bases to trimming and J lost 5 bases, with 13 bases between them. Germline CDR1 and CDR2: MNHEY and SVGAGI. This CDR3 contains 15 residues.

The chain employs TRBV28 and TRBJ2-5, with 9 bases fitting TRBD1. Germline-derived CDR1 and CDR2 are MDHEN and SYDVKM. The CDR3 is 16 residues long. V shed 2 bases, J shed 6 bases, and the junction held 10 bases outside the gene matches. CDR3 amino acids: CASSLQGQGSGKTQYF. DNA of the CDR3: TGTGCCAGCAGTTTACAAGGACAGGGGTCCGGTAAGACCCAGTACTTC.

The chain recombines TRBV7-9 with TRBJ2-5, with D uncertain. There are 13 residues in the CDR3. Trimming took off 5 bases at V and 2 bases at J, with 9 bases between the two ends. Germline CDR1 reads SEHNR; CDR2 reads FQNEAQ (reference sequence). The CDR3 spells CASSPNSQETQYF. The CDR3 nucleotides read TGTGCCAGCAGCCCCAACTCTCAAGAGACCCAGTACTTC.

The chain links TRBV9 to TRBJ2-1, with D maybe TRBD1 (5 bases). This CDR3 is built from 15 residues. CDR1 is SGDLS, CDR2 YYNGEE, per germline. Trimming removed 5 bases from V and 3 bases from J, with 15 bases in between. In nucleotides, the CDR3 is TGTGCCAGCAGTACCTCTGGGGCCCTCTACAATGAGCAGTTCTTC. This gives the protein CASSTSGALYNEQFF.

The gene calls are TRBV28 and TRBJ1-1; D might be TRBD1 (6 bases). Trimming pared 4 bases from V and 6 bases from J, leaving 12 bases between. Germline lookup yields CDR1 MDHEN and CDR2 SYDVKM. This CDR3 region has 13 residues. CDR3 amino acids: CASSSPGVSEAFF. DNA for the CDR3: TGTGCCAGCAGTTCTCCAGGGGTTTCTGAAGCTTTCTTT. The variable domain in full, completed from reference TRBV28 and TRBJ1-1, reads DVKVTQSSRYLVKRTGEKVFLECVQDMDHENMFWYRQDPGLGLRLIYFSYDVKMKEKGDIPEGYSVSREKKERFSLILESASTNQTSMYLCASSSPGVSEAFFGQGTRLTVV.

The sample holds one count of this clone. The chain couples TRBV27 to TRBJ2-2, with 8 bases identical to TRBD2. CDR3 length: 14 residues. V shed 6 bases and J 4 bases; nucleotides not matched to a gene: 4. Germline values: CDR1 MNHEY, CDR2 SMNVEV (reference sequence). CDR3 sequence reads: CASSTSGRTGELFF. The CDR3 coding sequence is TGTGCCAGCAGCACTAGCGGTCGCACCGGGGAGCTGTTTTTT.

The rearrangement joins TRBV6-5 to TRBJ2-1, with D possibly being TRBD2 (6 bases). The CDR3 is 14 amino acids. Per germline, CDR1 MNHEY and CDR2 SVGAGI. V lost 7 bases, J lost 9 bases, and 19 bases lay in between. The CDR3 DNA follows: TGTGCCAGCACCGACGGGGTTGGGGGAGGTGAGCAGTTCTTC. Protein sequence: CASTDGVGGGEQFF.

The gene calls are TRBV2 and TRBJ1-2; 9 bases agree with TRBD1. Germline CDR1 SNHLY, CDR2 FYNNEI. Unmatched junction bases numbered 13, after V lost 3 bases and J lost 8 bases. The CDR3 totals 16 residues. CDR3 loop: CASSDPAQGASTGYTF. The CDR3 nucleotides are TGTGCCAGCAGTGACCCCGCACAGGGGGCGAGCACGGGCTACACCTTC.

This chain joins TRBV30 and TRBJ2-7, with 11 positions matching TRBD1. The germline V gene has CDR1 GTSNPN and CDR2 SVGIG (reference sequence). Germline trimming cut 5 bases from V and 5 bases from J; bases unmatched to any gene: 5. The CDR3 covers 13 residues. CDR3 sequence: CAWARDRGNEQYF. The DNA of the CDR3 is TGTGCCTGGGCCAGGGACAGGGGGAACGAGCAGTACTTC.

This clone has a single count. V usage is TRBV6-5 and J usage is TRBJ1-2; weak D call: TRBD1 (6 bases). V lost 6 bases to trimming and J lost 7 bases, with 18 bases between them. CDR1 and CDR2 from the germline V gene are MNHEY and SVGAGI. The CDR3 length is 14 residues. CDR3 nucleotide sequence: TGTGCCAGCAGCGACATCCGGGGGGCCGGTGGCTACACCTTC. It is translated as CASSDIRGAGGYTF.

The chain combines TRBV2 with TRBJ2-7; D uncertain. The CDR3 is 12 amino acids. V was clipped by 4 bases and J by 4 bases, with 8 bases between them. From germline, CDR1 is SNHLY and CDR2 FYNNEI. Here the CDR3 DNA reads TGTGCCAGCAGTGCAGAGACTTACGAGCAGTACTTC. It encodes CASSAETYEQYF.

The rearrangement joins TRBV5-8 to TRBJ2-7; D remains ambiguous. The CDR3 has 11 residues. Germline V CDR1 and CDR2: SGHTS, YDEGEE. With 6 bases removed from V and 4 bases from J, the gap between germline ends came to 8 bases. This CDR3 is CASTGAYEQYF. The DNA for the CDR3 is TGTGCCAGCACCGGAGCTTACGAGCAGTACTTC. Complete variable domain (other parts from reference TRBV5-8 and TRBJ2-7): EAGVTQSPTHLIKTRGQQATLRCSPISGHTSVYWYQQALGLGLQFLLWYDEGEERNRGNFPPRFSGRQFPNYSSELNVNALELEDSALYLCASTGAYEQYFGPGTRLTVT.

J is TRBJ2-1 and V is TRBV4-1; 10 bases map to TRBD2. The germline gives CDR1 MGHRA, CDR2 YSYEKL. The CDR3 runs to 14 residues. After removal of 4 bases from V and 8 bases from J, the junction contained 5 bases not matched to a gene. The CDR3: CASSRSGGEDEQFF. Written as DNA, the CDR3 is TGCGCCAGCAGCCGCAGCGGGGGGGAGGATGAGCAGTTCTTC.